One and the same sample provided the 20 T cell receptor beta chains below, sequenced in a study of regulatory T cells in long-lasting Graves disease. Stated time point: newly diagnosed GD, antithyroid drugs for less than 3 months. Following extraction of RNA from PBMCs, that RNA was used to make the TCR library. Arm-PCR with iRepertoire HTBI primers amplified the CDR3 regions for these TCR beta libraries. One entry per CDR3 protein, called by TCRdb with MiXCR from the multiplex PCR reads. The profile shows about 420,000 distinct CDR3 sequences, roughly 15% of them singletons. This sample also appeared in a second study, on T cells in Graves' hyperthyroidism and ophthalmopathy.

Source: peripheral blood mononuclear cells (PBMCs), taken at new diagnosis, from a patient treated with antithyroid drugs. These receptors all stem from a woman aged 18 to 35 with Graves disease.

This clonotype was detected many times. The chain combines TRBV12-3 or TRBV12-4 with TRBJ2-1; 9 nucleotides match TRBD2. The CDR3 loop spans 17 amino acids. Losses at the gene ends were 1 base for V and 4 bases for J; bases not matched to a gene: 8. CDR3 nucleotides: TGTGCCAGCAGTTTAGAATCCCGACTAGCGGAGTACAATGAGCAGTTCTTC. Protein sequence: CASSLESRLAEYNEQFF.

The chain employs TRBV7-9 and TRBJ2-1; 10 bases line up with TRBD2. This CDR3 is built from 14 residues. CDR1 SEHNR and CDR2 FQNEAQ come from the germline V gene (reference sequence). V shed 7 bases and J 12 bases; nucleotides not matched to a gene: 12. CDR3 DNA: TGTGCCAGCAACCCAGAGCGGGAGGGCCTAGGGCAGTTCTTC. Residues: CASNPEREGLGQFF.

This clonotype was found a few times. The chain carries TRBV6-1 and TRBJ2-2; D is unclear. Germline V lookup: CDR1 MNHNS, CDR2 SASEGT. The CDR3 consists of 16 residues. Trimming took 5 bases from V and 2 from J, leaving 15 bases between them. DNA for the CDR3: TGTGCCAGCAGTAGGACGGGTCCTTCAAACACCGGGGAGCTGTTTTTT. This translates into CASSRTGPSNTGELFF.

The sample holds many counts of this clonotype. The rearrangement links TRBV28 to TRBJ1-1; no definite D call. Germline V CDR1 and CDR2: MDHEN, SYDVKM. The CDR3 contains 13 residues. V lost 10 bases to trimming and J lost 0 bases, with 12 bases between them. This CDR3 is CATREGLNTEAFF. The CDR3, as DNA: TGTGCCACCCGGGAGGGATTGAACACTGAAGCTTTCTTT.

This clonotype has a count of ten or more. This rearrangement joins TRBV20-1 to TRBJ2-1; 8 nucleotides line up with TRBD2. CDR1 and CDR2 (germline): DFQATT, SNEGSKA (reference sequence). The CDR3 is 16 amino acids. V dropped 0 bases and J dropped 4; count of bases not matched to a gene: 8. The CDR3 reads CSAREIRTSRYNEQFF. The CDR3 coding sequence is TGCAGTGCTAGAGAGATTCGGACTAGCCGATACAATGAGCAGTTCTTC.

The chain links TRBV20-1 to TRBJ1-4, with D unresolved. CDR1 is DFQATT, CDR2 SNEGSKA, per germline (reference sequence). The CDR3 runs to 18 residues. With 0 bases removed from V and 6 bases from J, the gap between germline ends came to 23 bases. The CDR3, as DNA: TGCAGTGCTAGAGATGAACTCGATCAGAAAACCCTCGATGAAAAACTGTTTTTT. Amino acid sequence: CSARDELDQKTLDEKLFF.

This clonotype was seen only a few times. V and J are TRBV19 and TRBJ2-1; no firm D call. CDR1 and CDR2 (germline): LNHDA, SQIVND (reference sequence). CDR3 length: 14 residues. V lost 10 bases to trimming and J lost 0 bases, with 13 bases between them. This CDR3 reads CATSLRSSYNEQFF. In nucleotides, the CDR3 is TGTGCCACCAGTCTGAGGAGCTCCTACAATGAGCAGTTCTTC. Supplemented by reference TRBV19 and TRBJ2-1, the full variable domain reads DGGITQSPKYLFRKEGQNVTLSCEQNLNHDAMYWYRQDPGQGLRLIYYSQIVNDFQKGDIAEGYSVSREKKESFPLTVTSAQKNPTAFYLCATSLRSSYNEQFFGPGTRLTVL.

Details on this clonotype: Just one base apart from a much larger clone, this may be a read error. V usage is TRBV2 and J usage is TRBJ2-1, with 9 bases fitting TRBD2. CDR1 and CDR2 from the germline V gene are SNHLY and FYNNEI. The CDR3 totals 15 residues. DNA for the CDR3: TGTACCAGCAGTGAGGGGCTAGCGGGGCGGAATGAGCAGTTCTTC. Its translation: CTSSEGLAGRNEQFF.

This clonotype showed up just a few times. This sequence joins TRBV18 and TRBJ2-1; 8 bases line up with TRBD1. Per the germline V gene, CDR1 is KGHSH and CDR2 is LQKENI. This CDR3 spans 18 amino acids. V shed 0 bases, J shed 4 bases, and the junction held 11 bases outside the gene matches. This chain's CDR3 is CASSPPATGGLGYNEQFF. CDR3 bases: TGTGCCAGCTCACCACCGGCAACAGGGGGTTTAGGGTACAATGAGCAGTTCTTC.

Many counts were recorded for this clonotype. This sequence joins TRBV18 and TRBJ1-3, with no clear D. Germline CDR1 is KGHSH and CDR2 is LQKENI. The CDR3 extends over 15 amino acids. The V end lost 2 bases, the J end lost 4 bases, and 12 bases lay between the germline ends. CDR3 amino acids: CASSPNTVWGNTIYF. The CDR3 bases are TGTGCCAGCTCACCAAACACCGTGTGGGGAAACACCATATATTTT. The full variable domain, completed using reference TRBV18 and TRBJ1-3, is NAGVMQNPRHLVRRRGQEARLRCSPMKGHSHVYWYRQLPEEGLKFMVYLQKENIIDESGMPKERFSAEFPKEGPSILRIQQVVRGDSAAYFCASSPNTVWGNTIYFGEGSWLTVV.

This clonotype appeared many times. The chain links TRBV27 to TRBJ2-2, with 9 bases identical to TRBD2. The V gene end was trimmed by 5 bases and the J gene end by 5 bases; junction bases not matched to a gene: 9. The germline gives CDR1 MNHEY, CDR2 SMNVEV (reference sequence). The CDR3 loop spans 16 amino acids. The CDR3 nucleotides are TGTGCCAGCAGTCTCATAGCGGGAGCAGGGACCGGGGAGCTGTTTTTT. As protein: CASSLIAGAGTGELFF.

This clonotype has just a few counts. The chain is built from TRBV5-5 and TRBJ2-1; unclear D gene. CDR1 SGHKS and CDR2 YYEKEE come from the germline V gene (reference sequence). The V end was cut by 3 bases, the J end by 10 bases, with 14 bases between. CDR3 length equals 13 residues. This CDR3 is CASSYPEAGEQFF. In DNA form, the CDR3 reads TGTGCCAGCAGCTACCCGGAAGCTGGGGAGCAGTTCTTC.

This clonotype was counted at least ten times. The rearrangement uses TRBV2 and TRBJ1-1, with D unclear. CDR3 size: 12 residues. Germline loops: CDR1 SNHLY, CDR2 FYNNEI. The ends were cut back, 6 bases at V and 7 bases at J, with 12 bases in the middle. Here the CDR3 reads CASSDPGDEAFF. CDR3 coding DNA: TGTGCCAGCAGCGATCCGGGAGATGAAGCTTTCTTT.

The CDR3 DNA follows: TGTGCCAGCAGCCGAGGGACTAGCGGGAGCGCCTACGAGCAGTACTTC. Residues: CASSRGTSGSAYEQYF. The rearrangement links TRBV11-2 to TRBJ2-7; 14 positions agree with TRBD2. The CDR3 extends over 16 amino acids. The germline V gene has CDR1 SGHAT and CDR2 FQNNGV. Trimming took 5 bases from V and 2 from J; bases not matched to a gene: 5. Using reference TRBV11-2 and TRBJ2-7 for the parts outside the CDR3, the full variable domain is EAGVAQSPRYKIIEKRQSVAFWCNPISGHATLYWYQQILGQGPKLLIQFQNNGVVDDSQLPKDRFSAERLKGVDSTLKIQPAKLEDSAVYLCASSRGTSGSAYEQYFGPGTRLTVT.

This clonotype was recorded many times. The J gene is TRBJ1-2, the V gene TRBV19, with a possible D match to TRBD1 (5 bases). V was trimmed by 9 bases and J by 4 bases, leaving 12 bases between them. The CDR3 sequence is 12 residues long. CDR1 and CDR2 (germline): LNHDA, SQIVND (reference sequence). As DNA, the CDR3 is TGTGCCAGCACCCAGGGCGGCTATGGCTACACCTTC. Protein product: CASTQGGYGYTF.

This clonotype appeared a few times. The rearrangement joins TRBV20-1 to TRBJ2-5; the D call may be TRBD1 or TRBD2 (5 bases each). Germline V gene data show CDR1 as DFQATT and CDR2 as SNEGSKA (reference sequence). The length of the CDR3 is 13 residues. V lost 3 bases, J lost 2 bases, and 10 bases lay in between. CDR3 region: CSASRGAQETQYF. CDR3 nucleotide sequence: TGCAGTGCTAGTAGAGGGGCTCAAGAGACCCAGTACTTC.

This clonotype has at least ten counts. The chain couples TRBV7-2 to TRBJ2-3; weak D call: TRBD2 (6 bases). The CDR3 covers 14 residues. Germline V CDR1 and CDR2: SGHTA, FQGNSA. V was pared by 6 bases and J by 3 bases, with 13 bases between. The CDR3 protein is CASRQTRLTDTQYF. The CDR3 DNA reads as TGTGCCAGCAGGCAGACTAGATTGACAGATACGCAGTATTTT.

The rearrangement joins TRBV6-5 to TRBJ2-7; 8 bases agree with TRBD1. Germline CDR1 is MNHEY and CDR2 is SVGAGI. V dropped 0 bases and J dropped 3; count of bases not matched to a gene: 7. The CDR3 is 16 amino acids. Here the CDR3 reads CASSYSGQGAIYEQYF. The CDR3 DNA reads as TGTGCCAGCAGTTACTCGGGGCAGGGGGCTATCTACGAGCAGTACTTC.

V and J are TRBV27 and TRBJ2-7, with TRBD2 identical over 8 bases. CDR3 length equals 15 residues. V lost 2 bases and J lost 1; bases outside the gene matches: 4. Germline-derived CDR1 and CDR2 are MNHEY and SMNVEV (reference sequence). The CDR3 region has the DNA TGTGCCAGCAGTTTACGGGGACTAGATTCCTACGAGCAGTACTTC. As protein: CASSLRGLDSYEQYF.

This clonotype was observed at least ten times. The chain has TRBV2 and TRBJ2-7, with TRBD2 identical over 13 bases. The CDR3 totals 15 residues. Germline trimming cut 6 bases from V and 7 bases from J; bases unmatched to any gene: 9. Per the germline V gene, CDR1 is SNHLY and CDR2 is FYNNEI. This CDR3 is CASRGLAGTREEQYF. The DNA of the CDR3 is TGTGCCAGCAGGGGACTAGCGGGAACCCGGGAAGAGCAGTACTTC. The variable domain in full, with the rest retrieved from reference TRBV2 and TRBJ2-7, is EPEVTQTPSHQVTQMGQEVILRCVPISNHLYFYWYRQILGQKVEFLVSFYNNEISEKSEIFDDQFSVERPDGSNFTLKIRSTKLEDSAMYFCASRGLAGTREEQYFGPGTRLTVT.